Described below is a single T cell receptor beta chain sequence and its context. The antigen remains unidentified. This table comes from immunoSEQ multiplex PCR, and its TCRdb copy is limited to in-frame clones, with some not included. Altogether roughly 50,000 clones are present, nearly 85% being singletons, with the ten largest covering 3.5% to 4%. This record belongs to a study of OX40 agonist ivuxolimab in advanced cancers. As for the study in general: At about 82% male, the cohort had a mean age of about 60 years, ranging from roughly 23 to 80.

Study results and limitations: No antigen was identified for the clonally expanded peripheral T cells. The study observed clonal expansion of CD4+ and CD8+ blood T cells by week 6 at 0.1 to 3.0 mg/kg.

This CDR3 has 13 amino acids. Unmatched junction bases numbered 11, after V lost 4 bases and J lost 12 bases. CDR1 and CDR2 from the germline V gene are KGHSH and LQKENI. The TCR originated in an adult with an advanced solid tumor such as melanoma, head and neck, liver or kidney cancer. The source material was CD4+ or CD8+ T cells sorted from blood, sampled in a trial of the OX40 agonist ivuxolimab. The chain combines TRBV18 with TRBJ2-7, with 8 bases lining up with TRBD2. CDR3 bases: TGTGCCAGCTCACTTCGGGAGGGCGGCTGGCGGTACTTC. Its translation: CASSLREGGWRYF.